This entry lists 15 T cell receptor beta chains sequenced from one sample in a study of T cell changes during pregnancy in multiple sclerosis. The protocol was immunoSEQ multiplex PCR, while the TCRdb copy is restricted to in-frame clones and leaves out a portion. The sample holds approximately 100,000 clones, under 95% seen once. The material was peripheral blood, obtained after pregnancy. The receptors come from a female donor in good health, enrolled as a control in a pregnancy study.

The chain carries TRBV21-1 and TRBJ2-7; the table's D call of TRBD2 was not tested on the DNA. TRBV21-1 is given as a pseudogene. The CDR3 is 14 amino acids. The CDR3 nucleotides read TGTGCCAGCAGCGGTCGGGGGGTCTCCTACGAGCAGTACTTC. Its protein is CASSGRGVSYEQYF.

The chain carries TRBV5-1 and TRBJ2-3; the match to TRBD1 covers 7 bases. The V segment lost 4 bases and the J segment 0 bases; nucleotides outside the gene matches: 2. Germline values: CDR1 SGHRS, CDR2 YFSETQ. This CDR3 contains 14 residues. CDR3 loop: CASSLDRSTDTQYF. In DNA, the CDR3 is TGCGCCAGCAGCCTGGACAGGAGCACAGATACGCAGTATTTT.

The J gene is TRBJ1-2, the V gene TRBV21-1; no DNA check was done on the table's D call, TRBD1. TRBV21-1 represents a pseudogene. CDR3 size: 18 residues. CDR3 region: CASSPKRDRGRGRDGYTF. The CDR3 nucleotides are TGTGCCAGCAGCCCCAAGCGAGACAGGGGAAGAGGGCGTGATGGCTACACCTTC.

The chain carries TRBV2 and TRBJ2-3; 7 bases map to TRBD1. The CDR3 consists of 14 residues. Germline CDR1 SNHLY, CDR2 FYNNEI. The junction had 4 bases not matched to a gene; V was cut back by 5 bases and J by 2 bases. The CDR3: CASSPGQNTDTQYF. The DNA for the CDR3 is TGTGCCAGCAGTCCGGGACAGAACACAGATACGCAGTATTTT. Using reference TRBV2 and TRBJ2-3 for the parts outside the CDR3, the full variable domain is EPEVTQTPSHQVTQMGQEVILRCVPISNHLYFYWYRQILGQKVEFLVSFYNNEISEKSEIFDDQFSVERPDGSNFTLKIRSTKLEDSAMYFCASSPGQNTDTQYFGPGTRLTVL.

The chain links TRBV18 to TRBJ2-7; TRBD1 aligns across 10 bases. Germline-derived CDR1 and CDR2 are KGHSH and LQKENI. The CDR3 consists of 16 residues. V was pared by 3 bases and J by 3 bases, with 8 bases of the junction left unmatched. The CDR3 reads CASSPQRDRGIYEQYF. In DNA form, the CDR3 reads TGTGCCAGCTCACCGCAACGGGACAGGGGCATCTACGAGCAGTACTTC.

CDR3 protein: CSVSGGTDTQYF. The CDR3 DNA follows: TGCAGCGTCTCTGGGGGGACAGATACGCAGTATTTT. The V gene is TRBV29-1, the J gene TRBJ2-3; D perhaps matches TRBD2 (6 bases). Germline assignment: CDR1 SQVTM and CDR2 ANQGSEA. V lost 6 bases to trimming and J lost 3 bases, with 10 bases between them. The CDR3 runs 12 residues.

The chain has TRBV9 and TRBJ2-7, with D maybe TRBD1 (5 bases). From germline, CDR1 is SGDLS and CDR2 YYNGEE. The CDR3 is made up of 15 amino acids. With 4 bases removed from V and 2 bases from J, the gap between germline ends came to 16 bases. Written as DNA, the CDR3 is TGTGCCAGCAGCCCACGGGCAGGGTTGCCCTACGAGCAGTACTTC. Translated, it gives CASSPRAGLPYEQYF.

The chain joins TRBV5-1 to TRBJ2-3; a possible D gene is TRBD2 (6 bases). Trimming shortened V by 3 bases and J by 0 bases, and 14 bases separated the two germline ends. Germline-derived CDR1 and CDR2 are SGHRS and YFSETQ. This CDR3 is built from 16 residues. The CDR3 is CASSWGGKSSTDTQYF. DNA of the CDR3: TGCGCCAGCAGCTGGGGAGGCAAATCCAGCACAGATACGCAGTATTTT. Together with reference TRBV5-1 and TRBJ2-3, the CDR3 gives the full variable domain: KAGVTQTPRYLIKTRGQQVTLSCSPISGHRSVSWYQQTPGQGLQFLFEYFSETQRNKGNFPGRFSGRQFSNSRSEMNVSTLELGDSALYLCASSWGGKSSTDTQYFGPGTRLTVL.

V is TRBV7-6 and J is TRBJ2-1; 11 bases align to TRBD2. V was clipped by 8 bases and J by 7 bases; unmatched bases: 16. Germline V lookup: CDR1 SGHVS, CDR2 FNYEAQ. The CDR3 runs to 17 residues. CDR3 sequence reads: CASGGYVTSGRGNEQFF. The CDR3 DNA sequence: TGTGCCAGCGGCGGATACGTTACTAGCGGGAGAGGAAATGAGCAGTTCTTC.

This clone has only one observation. This rearrangement joins TRBV21-1 to TRBJ2-7; no check of the table's D call, TRBD1, against the DNA was made. TRBV21-1 is classified as a pseudogene. The CDR3 loop spans 18 amino acids. Here the CDR3 reads CASSKVLDSPKPSYEQYF. The CDR3 bases are TGTGCCAGCAGCAAAGTCCTGGACAGCCCAAAACCAAGCTACGAGCAGTACTTC.

The rearrangement links TRBV6-6 to TRBJ2-2; 7 bases map to TRBD2. The CDR3 consists of 15 residues. With 0 bases clipped from V and 3 bases from J, the junction kept 1 base outside the gene matches. Germline CDR1 is MNHNY and CDR2 is SVGAGI (reference sequence). CDR3 sequence (DNA): TGTGCCAGCAGTTACTCGCGGGGGTACACCGGGGAGCTGTTTTTT. The encoded protein is CASSYSRGYTGELFF.

The J gene is TRBJ1-3, the V gene TRBV5-1, with 9 bases lining up with TRBD1. CDR3 length equals 17 residues. Per germline, CDR1 SGHRS and CDR2 YFSETQ. Trimming took 4 bases from V and 0 from J; bases not matched to a gene: 8. The CDR3 loop is CASSPGQGAFSGNTIYF. The DNA of the CDR3 is TGCGCCAGCAGCCCGGGACAGGGCGCTTTCTCTGGAAACACCATATATTTT.

CDR3 sequence reads: CASSLTGRNIAKNIQYF. The CDR3 DNA reads TGTGCCAGCAGCTTGACAGGGAGGAATATAGCCAAAAACATTCAGTACTTC. The rearrangement joins TRBV7-8 to TRBJ2-4; tentative D call: TRBD1 (7 bases). The CDR3 has 17 amino acids. V shed 3 bases and J shed 0 bases, with 15 bases lying between them. Germline V gene data show CDR1 as SGHVS and CDR2 as FQNEAQ.

This clone was recorded once. The chain uses TRBV11-2 and TRBJ2-7, with 8 nucleotides matching TRBD2. V lost 5 bases, J lost 1 base, and 4 bases stayed unmatched. CDR3 length: 14 amino acids. The germline V gene encodes CDR1 SGHAT and CDR2 FQNNGV. CDR3 sequence (DNA): TGTGCCAGCAGCCCCTTAGCGGGGTCCTACGAGCAGTACTTC. Translated: CASSPLAGSYEQYF.

The chain uses TRBV5-1 and TRBJ2-3; TRBD2 is a possible D gene (6 bases). Deletions cut 6 bases from V and 0 bases from J, with 11 bases between. The CDR3 runs to 14 residues. The germline V gene encodes CDR1 SGHRS and CDR2 YFSETQ. CDR3 DNA sequence: TGCGCCAGCAAAACGGGAGTTAGCACAGATACGCAGTATTTT. Residues: CASKTGVSTDTQYF.